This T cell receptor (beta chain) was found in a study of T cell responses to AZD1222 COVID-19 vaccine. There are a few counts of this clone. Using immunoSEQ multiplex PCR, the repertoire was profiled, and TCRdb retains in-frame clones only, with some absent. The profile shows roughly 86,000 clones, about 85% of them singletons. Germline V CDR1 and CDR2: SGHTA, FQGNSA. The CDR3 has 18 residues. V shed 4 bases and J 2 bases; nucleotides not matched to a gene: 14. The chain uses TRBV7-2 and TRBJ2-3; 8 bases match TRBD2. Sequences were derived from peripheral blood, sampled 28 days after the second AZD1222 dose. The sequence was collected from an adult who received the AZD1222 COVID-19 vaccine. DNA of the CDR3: TGTGCCAGCAGCTCGAGCCCCCTAGCGGGTCCCTTCACAGATACGCAGTATTTT. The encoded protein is CASSSSPLAGPFTDTQYF.